This T cell receptor beta chain was documented in a study of PD-1 blockade in classical Hodgkin lymphoma. Brentuximab vedotin exposure varied, and every patient relapsed after autologous stem cell transplantation. There are 12 residues in the CDR3. V lost 2 bases to trimming and J lost 7 bases, with 11 bases between them. CDR1 GTSNPN and CDR2 SVGIG come from the germline V gene (reference sequence). Data came from immunoSEQ multiplex PCR; TCRdb stores just in-frame clones and leaves some out. This sample has 90,000 to 100,000 clones, with roughly 92% found just once. The V gene is TRBV30, the J gene TRBJ1-2; TRBD1 is a possible D gene (5 bases). The sequence was collected from a human donor with classical Hodgkin lymphoma. The source was peripheral blood mononuclear cells (PBMCs), collected at baseline. The DNA of the CDR3 is TGTGCCTGGAGTAGGGACTCCTTTGGCTACACCTTC. It specifies CAWSRDSFGYTF.